Below, 19 T cell receptor beta chains from the same sample are listed, as sequenced in a study of a mutant IDH1 vaccine in newly diagnosed glioma. Time point: week 11, during vaccination. A 20-mer mutant IDH1 peptide at 300 ug was injected subcutaneously with topical imiquimod. Their target antigens are unknown. The table came from immunoSEQ multiplex PCR; TCRdb's copy has only in-frame clones and leaves some out. This sample has around 60,000 clones; approximately 89% occur once, and the top ten carry 1.9%. The source material was PBMCs, sampled from a glioma patient whose treatment included an IDH1 peptide vaccine. These receptors were collected from a man aged 35 to 55 with glioma.

Worth noting for this clone: The junction and the germline gene differ at one end; a read error may be behind it. V gene TRBV18 combines with J gene TRBJ2-1; D might be TRBD1 or TRBD2, each matching 5 bases. Germline V gene data show CDR1 as KGHSH and CDR2 as LQKENI. There are 13 residues in the CDR3. The CDR3 nucleotides are TGTGCCAGCTCACCAGGGACCACCTACGCCGCGATCTTC. It codes for CASSPGTTYAAIF. Variable domain in full (rest from reference TRBV18 and TRBJ2-1): NAGVMQNPRHLVRRRGQEARLRCSPMKGHSHVYWYRQLPEEGLKFMVYLQKENIIDESGMPKERFSAEFPKEGPSILRIQQVVRGDSAAYFCASSPGTTYAAIFGPGTRLTVL.

The J gene is TRBJ1-2, the V gene TRBV28, with D possibly matching TRBD1 (5 bases). Germline CDR1 and CDR2: MDHEN and SYDVKM. V lost 4 bases and J 4 bases, leaving 10 bases between the germline ends. CDR3 length equals 13 residues. Here the CDR3 reads CASSSGRLYGYTF. The CDR3 DNA sequence: TGTGCCAGCAGTTCGGGACGGCTCTATGGCTACACCTTC.

The chain combines TRBV30 with TRBJ1-4; D remains unclear. V gave up 4 bases and J gave up 9 bases, with 21 bases separating them. From germline, CDR1 is GTSNPN and CDR2 SVGIG (reference sequence). The CDR3 is 15 residues long. This CDR3 reads CAWNPEDIPMKKLFF. CDR3 nucleotides: TGTGCCTGGAATCCAGAAGACATACCCATGAAAAAACTGTTTTTT.

The V and J genes are TRBV7-2 and TRBJ2-3, with unresolved D. V was cut by 8 bases and J by 4 bases, with 19 bases left in between. Germline CDR1 is SGHTA and CDR2 is FQGNSA. The CDR3 contains 15 residues. CDR3 sequence reads: CASSREASGADTQYF. In nucleotides, the CDR3 is TGTGCCAGCTCCCGAGAGGCTAGTGGGGCAGATACGCAGTATTTT. The full variable domain, rest sourced from reference TRBV7-2 and TRBJ2-3, is GAGVSQSPSNKVTEKGKDVELRCDPISGHTALYWYRQSLGQGLEFLIYFQGNSAPDKSGLPSDRFSAERTGGSVSTLTIQRTQQEDSAVYLCASSREASGADTQYFGPGTRLTVL.

The rearrangement joins TRBV18 to TRBJ1-2; maybe TRBD1 (6 bases). Trimming stripped 0 bases from V and 8 bases from J, with 10 bases between. This CDR3 has 13 amino acids. CDR1 KGHSH and CDR2 LQKENI come from the germline V gene. CDR3 coding DNA: TGTGCCAGCTCACCACCTACAGGGTTGGGCTACACCTTC. Translating gives CASSPPTGLGYTF. Together with reference TRBV18 and TRBJ1-2, the CDR3 gives the full variable domain: NAGVMQNPRHLVRRRGQEARLRCSPMKGHSHVYWYRQLPEEGLKFMVYLQKENIIDESGMPKERFSAEFPKEGPSILRIQQVVRGDSAAYFCASSPPTGLGYTFGSGTRLTVV.

V and J are TRBV28 and TRBJ2-4; tentatively, D is TRBD1 (6 bases). V shed 6 bases and J shed 2 bases, with 11 bases lying between them. The CDR3 contains 14 residues. The germline gives CDR1 MDHEN, CDR2 SYDVKM. CDR3 sequence: CASRSQGSKNIQYF. DNA of the CDR3: TGTGCCAGCAGAAGCCAGGGGTCCAAAAACATTCAGTACTTC.

The chain is built from TRBV18 and TRBJ1-1; D is unresolved. The CDR3 has 16 amino acids. CDR1 and CDR2 (germline): KGHSH, LQKENI. The ends were cut back, 1 base at V and 1 base at J, with 13 bases in the middle. CDR3 coding DNA: TGTGCCAGCTCACCACTGAGTAGGCAGGCGAACACTGAAGCTTTCTTT. Protein: CASSPLSRQANTEAFF.

The chain joins TRBV6-5 to TRBJ2-4; no reliable D call. V gave up 7 bases and J gave up 0 bases, with 7 bases separating them. The CDR3 runs to 13 residues. Germline V gene sequence: CDR1 MNHEY, CDR2 SVGAGI. The CDR3 DNA is TGTGCCAGCACCGACTTAGCCAAAAACATTCAGTACTTC. This translates into CASTDLAKNIQYF.

The chain has TRBV27 and TRBJ2-5; 11 nucleotides line up with TRBD2. Germline loops: CDR1 MNHEY, CDR2 SMNVEV (reference sequence). This CDR3 comprises 15 residues. The junction had 8 bases not matched to a gene; V was cut back by 6 bases and J by 5 bases. This CDR3 reads CASSPLAGGRETQYF. The CDR3 DNA follows: TGTGCCAGCAGCCCCTTAGCGGGGGGGAGGGAGACCCAGTACTTC.

The chain couples TRBV18 to TRBJ2-3; TRBD2 agrees at 7 bases. The germline V gene encodes CDR1 KGHSH and CDR2 LQKENI. V gave up 6 bases and J gave up 4 bases; unmatched junction bases: 13. This CDR3 comprises 16 residues. The CDR3 region is CASSSGTISSADTQYF. DNA for the CDR3: TGTGCCAGCTCCTCGGGGACTATCTCGTCGGCAGATACGCAGTATTTT.

This chain connects TRBV6-1 to TRBJ2-7; TRBD1 agrees at 9 bases. Germline-derived CDR1 and CDR2 are MNHNS and SASEGT. J lost 3 bases, V lost 11 bases, and 11 bases had no gene match. CDR3 length equals 14 residues. In nucleotides, the CDR3 is TGTGCCGTCGAGAGGGACAGGGTGGGCTACGAGCAGTACTTC. It encodes CAVERDRVGYEQYF.

V usage is TRBV19 and J usage is TRBJ2-4; 14 bases align to TRBD2. CDR1 and CDR2 from the germline V gene are LNHDA and SQIVND (reference sequence). CDR3 length: 17 residues. V trimming: 4 bases; J trimming: 2 bases; junction bases outside the gene matches: 4. CDR3 region: CASSRLAGGPTKNIQYF. The CDR3 DNA reads as TGTGCCAGTAGTAGACTAGCGGGAGGGCCCACCAAAAACATTCAGTACTTC.

This clone was counted a few times. Here the CDR3 reads CAISDGNSYEQYF. The DNA of the CDR3 is TGTGCCATCAGTGACGGAAACTCCTACGAGCAGTACTTC. The rearrangement links TRBV10-3 to TRBJ2-7; D gene ambiguous. V dropped 3 bases and J dropped 0 bases, with 6 bases sitting between them. Germline CDR1 ENHRY, CDR2 SYGVKD. The CDR3 sequence is 13 residues long.

The gene calls are TRBV6-5 and TRBJ1-5; 8 bases are shared with TRBD1. This CDR3 is 15 amino acids long. Per germline, CDR1 MNHEY and CDR2 SVGAGI. Unmatched junction bases numbered 15, after V lost 6 bases and J lost 11 bases. The CDR3 nucleotides are TGTGCCAGCAGAACCCATCAGGGGGCCCAGAGGTCCCAGCATTTT. As protein: CASRTHQGAQRSQHF.

The chain has TRBV6-1 and TRBJ1-1, with 7 positions matching TRBD1. V shed 11 bases, J shed 4 bases, and the junction held 10 bases outside the gene matches. The CDR3 runs 13 residues. CDR1 MNHNS and CDR2 SASEGT come from the germline V gene. As DNA, the CDR3 is TGTGCCGTTCAGGGGGGAGGCGGCACTGAAGCTTTCTTT. Translation gives CAVQGGGGTEAFF.

A single count supports this clone. CDR3 loop: CASSLFGQGASYEQYF. CDR3 coding DNA: TGTGCCAGCTCTCTATTTGGACAGGGGGCTTCGTACGAGCAGTACTTC. The V call is TRBV18, the J call TRBJ2-7; 11 bases map to TRBD1. The V gene end was trimmed by 6 bases and the J gene end by 4 bases; junction bases not matched to a gene: 11. Germline loops: CDR1 KGHSH, CDR2 LQKENI. The CDR3 is 16 amino acids.

The chain has TRBV19 and TRBJ1-6, with D perhaps TRBD1 (5 bases). Germline lookup yields CDR1 LNHDA and CDR2 SQIVND (reference sequence). V lost 7 bases to trimming and J lost 0 bases, with 13 bases between them. CDR3 length equals 16 residues. In nucleotides, the CDR3 is TGTGCCAGTACTGTGACAGAGCTCTCCTATAATTCACCCCTCCACTTT. This sequence encodes CASTVTELSYNSPLHF.

This clone is a singleton in its sample. The chain has TRBV5-8 and TRBJ2-1; 12 bases are a match to TRBD2. The CDR3 runs to 16 residues. Trimming cost V 0 bases and J 6 bases; bases outside gene matches: 4. CDR1 is SGHTS, CDR2 YDEGEE, per germline. The CDR3 nucleotides are TGTGCCAGCAGCTTGGCGACTAGCGGGAGAATCAATGAGCAGTTCTTC. Protein product: CASSLATSGRINEQFF.

The CDR3 region is CASSNTSTGVYNSPLHF. CDR3 coding DNA: TGTGCCAGCAGCAACACTTCGACAGGGGTCTATAATTCACCCCTCCACTTT. The chain recombines TRBV5-4 with TRBJ1-6; 8 bases are a match to TRBD1. The trim removed 4 bases at V and 3 bases at J, leaving 9 bases unmatched. From germline, CDR1 is SGHNT and CDR2 YYREEE (reference sequence). The CDR3 runs 17 residues.